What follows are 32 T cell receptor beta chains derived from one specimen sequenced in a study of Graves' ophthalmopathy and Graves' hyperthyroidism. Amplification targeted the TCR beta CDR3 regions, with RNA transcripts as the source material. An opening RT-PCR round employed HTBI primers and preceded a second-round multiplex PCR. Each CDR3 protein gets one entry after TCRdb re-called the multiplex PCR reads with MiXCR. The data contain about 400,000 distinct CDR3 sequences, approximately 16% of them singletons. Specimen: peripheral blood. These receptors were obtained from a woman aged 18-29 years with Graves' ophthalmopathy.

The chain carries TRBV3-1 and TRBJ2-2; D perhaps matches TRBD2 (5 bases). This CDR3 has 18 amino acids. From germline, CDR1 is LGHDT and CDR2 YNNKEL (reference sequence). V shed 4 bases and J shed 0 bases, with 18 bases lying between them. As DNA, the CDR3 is TGTGCCAGCAGCCCCTCTCCCTCTAGCCTCGCGAACACCGGGGAGCTGTTTTTT. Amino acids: CASSPSPSSLANTGELFF.

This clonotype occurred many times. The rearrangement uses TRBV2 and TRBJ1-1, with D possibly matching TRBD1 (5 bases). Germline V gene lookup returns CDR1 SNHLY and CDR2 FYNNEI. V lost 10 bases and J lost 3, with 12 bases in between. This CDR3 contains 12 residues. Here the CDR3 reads CAIPLRDTEAFF. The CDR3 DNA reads TGTGCCATCCCCCTCAGGGACACTGAAGCTTTCTTT.

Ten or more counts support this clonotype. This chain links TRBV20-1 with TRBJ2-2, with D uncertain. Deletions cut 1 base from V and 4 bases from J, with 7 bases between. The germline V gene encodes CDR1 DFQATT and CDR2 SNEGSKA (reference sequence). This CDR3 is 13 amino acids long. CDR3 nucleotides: TGCAGTGCTAGAGGTACCAGCACCGGGGAGCTGTTTTTT. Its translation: CSARGTSTGELFF.

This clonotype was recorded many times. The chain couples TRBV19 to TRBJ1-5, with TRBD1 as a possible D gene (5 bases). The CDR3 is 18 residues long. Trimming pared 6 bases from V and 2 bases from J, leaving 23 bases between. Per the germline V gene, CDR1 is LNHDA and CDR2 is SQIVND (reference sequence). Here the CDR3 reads CASRPLRGGKVGNQPQHF. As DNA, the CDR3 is TGTGCCAGTAGGCCCCTGAGGGGTGGTAAGGTCGGCAATCAGCCCCAGCATTTT.

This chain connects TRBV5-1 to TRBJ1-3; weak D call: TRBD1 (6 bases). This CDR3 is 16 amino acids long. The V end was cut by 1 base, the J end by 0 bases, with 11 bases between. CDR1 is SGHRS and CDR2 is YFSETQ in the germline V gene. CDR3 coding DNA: TGCGCCAGCAGCTTGAGCATACAGGGCTCTGGAAACACCATATATTTT. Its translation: CASSLSIQGSGNTIYF.

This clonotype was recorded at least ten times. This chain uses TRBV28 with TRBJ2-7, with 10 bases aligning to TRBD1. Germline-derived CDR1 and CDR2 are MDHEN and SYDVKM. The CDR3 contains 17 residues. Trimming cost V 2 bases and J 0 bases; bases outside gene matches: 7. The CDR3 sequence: CASSLPGTGVRSYEQYF. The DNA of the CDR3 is TGTGCCAGCAGTTTACCGGGGACAGGGGTTCGCTCCTACGAGCAGTACTTC.

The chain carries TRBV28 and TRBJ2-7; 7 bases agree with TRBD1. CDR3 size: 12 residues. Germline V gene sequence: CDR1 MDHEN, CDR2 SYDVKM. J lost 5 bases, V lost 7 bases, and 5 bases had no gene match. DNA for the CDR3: TGTGCCAGCACCCTGAGGGGGCACGAGCAGTACTTC. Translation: CASTLRGHEQYF.

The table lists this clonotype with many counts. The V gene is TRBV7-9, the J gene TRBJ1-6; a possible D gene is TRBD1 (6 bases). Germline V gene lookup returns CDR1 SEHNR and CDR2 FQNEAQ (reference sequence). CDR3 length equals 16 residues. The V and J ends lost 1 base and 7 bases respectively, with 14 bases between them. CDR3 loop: CASSLDGTIRNSPLHF. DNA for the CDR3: TGTGCCAGCAGCTTAGATGGGACAATCAGGAATTCACCCCTCCACTTT.

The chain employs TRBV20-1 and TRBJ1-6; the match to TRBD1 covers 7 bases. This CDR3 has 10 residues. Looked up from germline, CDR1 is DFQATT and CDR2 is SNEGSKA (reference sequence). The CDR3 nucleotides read TGCAGCGTTGGGACAGCAAACCTCCACTTT. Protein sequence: CSVGTANLHF.

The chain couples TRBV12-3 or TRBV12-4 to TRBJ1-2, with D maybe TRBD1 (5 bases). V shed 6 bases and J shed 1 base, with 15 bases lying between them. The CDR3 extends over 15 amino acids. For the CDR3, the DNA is TGTGCCAGCAGCCCTAGTGGGGGACTTAACTATGGCTACACCTTC. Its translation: CASSPSGGLNYGYTF.

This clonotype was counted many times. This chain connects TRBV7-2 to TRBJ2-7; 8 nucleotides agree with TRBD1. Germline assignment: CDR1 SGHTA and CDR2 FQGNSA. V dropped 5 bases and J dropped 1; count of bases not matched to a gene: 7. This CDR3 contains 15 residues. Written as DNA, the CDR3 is TGTGCCAGCAGCCCGTCACGGGACAGGTCCTACGAGCAGTACTTC. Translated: CASSPSRDRSYEQYF.

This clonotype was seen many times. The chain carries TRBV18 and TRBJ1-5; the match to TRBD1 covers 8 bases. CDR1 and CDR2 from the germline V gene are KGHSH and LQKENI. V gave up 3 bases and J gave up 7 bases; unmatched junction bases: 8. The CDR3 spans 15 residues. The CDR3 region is CASSPSRDRKQPQHF. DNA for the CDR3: TGTGCCAGCTCACCGTCTCGGGACAGGAAGCAGCCCCAGCATTTT.

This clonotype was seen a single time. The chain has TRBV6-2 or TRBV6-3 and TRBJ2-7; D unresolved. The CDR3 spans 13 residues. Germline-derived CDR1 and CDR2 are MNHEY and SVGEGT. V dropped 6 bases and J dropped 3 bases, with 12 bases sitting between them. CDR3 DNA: TGTGCCAGCAGCCCGAGTGTCCGCTACGAGCAGTACTTC. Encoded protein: CASSPSVRYEQYF.

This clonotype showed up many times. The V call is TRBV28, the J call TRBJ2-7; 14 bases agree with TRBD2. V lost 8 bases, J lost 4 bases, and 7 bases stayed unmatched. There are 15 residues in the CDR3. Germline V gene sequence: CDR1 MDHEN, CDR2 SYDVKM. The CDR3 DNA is TGTGCCAGCGACGCCGGGACTAGCGGGAGTTACGAGCAGTACTTC. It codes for CASDAGTSGSYEQYF.

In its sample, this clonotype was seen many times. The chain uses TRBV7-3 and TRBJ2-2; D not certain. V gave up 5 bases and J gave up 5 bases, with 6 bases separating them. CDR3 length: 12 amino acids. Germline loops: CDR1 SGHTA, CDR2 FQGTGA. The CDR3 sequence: CASSAVTGELFF. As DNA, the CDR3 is TGTGCCAGCAGCGCAGTTACCGGGGAGCTGTTTTTT.

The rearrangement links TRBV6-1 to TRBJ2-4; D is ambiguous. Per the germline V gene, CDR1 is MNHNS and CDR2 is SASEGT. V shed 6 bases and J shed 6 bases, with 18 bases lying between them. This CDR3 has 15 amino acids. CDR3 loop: CASSLLSRTRNIQYF. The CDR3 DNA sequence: TGTGCCAGCAGCCTTCTCAGCAGGACGCGAAACATTCAGTACTTC.

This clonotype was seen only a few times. The CDR3 DNA is TGTGCCAGCTCACCAGGGCAGGTCTATAATTCACCCCTCCACTTT. It specifies CASSPGQVYNSPLHF. The chain is built from TRBV18 and TRBJ1-6; D unclear. Trimming took off 2 bases at V and 3 bases at J, with 8 bases between the two ends. This CDR3 is 15 amino acids long. The germline gives CDR1 KGHSH, CDR2 LQKENI.

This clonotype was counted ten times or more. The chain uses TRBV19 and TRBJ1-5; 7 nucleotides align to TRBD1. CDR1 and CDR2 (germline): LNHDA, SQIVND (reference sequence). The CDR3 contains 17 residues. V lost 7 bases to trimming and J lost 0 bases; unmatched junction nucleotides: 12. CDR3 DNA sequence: TGTGCCAGTAACGTAAGAGGGGGCTTGAATAGCAATCAGCCCCAGCATTTT. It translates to CASNVRGGLNSNQPQHF.

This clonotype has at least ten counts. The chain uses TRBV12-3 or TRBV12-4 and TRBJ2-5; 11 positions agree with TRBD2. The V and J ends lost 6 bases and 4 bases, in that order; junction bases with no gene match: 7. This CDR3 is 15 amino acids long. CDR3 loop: CASSLLAGARETQYF. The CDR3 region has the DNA TGTGCCAGCAGCCTACTAGCGGGAGCAAGAGAGACCCAGTACTTC.

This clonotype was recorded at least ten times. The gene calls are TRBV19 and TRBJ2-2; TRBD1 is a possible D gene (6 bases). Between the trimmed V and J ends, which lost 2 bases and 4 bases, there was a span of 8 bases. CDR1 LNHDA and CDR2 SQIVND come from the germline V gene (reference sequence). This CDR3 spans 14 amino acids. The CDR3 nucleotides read TGTGCCAGTAGTATAATAGGGGGCACCGGGGAGCTGTTTTTT. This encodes CASSIIGGTGELFF. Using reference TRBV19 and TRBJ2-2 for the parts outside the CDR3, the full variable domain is DGGITQSPKYLFRKEGQNVTLSCEQNLNHDAMYWYRQDPGQGLRLIYYSQIVNDFQKGDIAEGYSVSREKKESFPLTVTSAQKNPTAFYLCASSIIGGTGELFFGEGSRLTVL.

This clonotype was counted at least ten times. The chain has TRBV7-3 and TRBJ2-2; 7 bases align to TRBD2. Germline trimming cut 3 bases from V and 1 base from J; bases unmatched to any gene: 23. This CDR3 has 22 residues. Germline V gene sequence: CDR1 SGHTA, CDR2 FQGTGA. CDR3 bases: TGTGCCAGCAGCTTCACTTACACACAGACTAGCTTCCTACCCGAGAACACCGGGGAGCTGTTTTTT. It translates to CASSFTYTQTSFLPENTGELFF. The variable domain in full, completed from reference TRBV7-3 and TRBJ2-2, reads GAGVSQTPSNKVTEKGKYVELRCDPISGHTALYWYRQSLGQGPEFLIYFQGTGAADDSGLPNDRFFAVRPEGSVSTLKIQRTERGDSAVYLCASSFTYTQTSFLPENTGELFFGEGSRLTVL.

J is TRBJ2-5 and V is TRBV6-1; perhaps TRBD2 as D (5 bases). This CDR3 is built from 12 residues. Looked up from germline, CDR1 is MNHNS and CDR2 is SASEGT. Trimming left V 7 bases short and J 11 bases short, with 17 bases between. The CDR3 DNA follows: TGTGCCAGCACTCTGGGGTCGGGGATGCAGTACTTC. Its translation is CASTLGSGMQYF.

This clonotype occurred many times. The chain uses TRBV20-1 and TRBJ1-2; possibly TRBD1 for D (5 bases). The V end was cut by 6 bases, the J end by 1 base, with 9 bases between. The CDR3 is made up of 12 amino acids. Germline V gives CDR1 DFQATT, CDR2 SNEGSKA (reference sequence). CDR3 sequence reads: CSATTDNYGYTF. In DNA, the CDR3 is TGCAGTGCCACGACAGATAACTATGGCTACACCTTC.

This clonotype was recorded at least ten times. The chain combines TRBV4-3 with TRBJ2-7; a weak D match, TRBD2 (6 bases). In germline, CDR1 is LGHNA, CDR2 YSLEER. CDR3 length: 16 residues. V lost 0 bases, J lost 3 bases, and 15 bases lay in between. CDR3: CASSQERSGGGYEQYF. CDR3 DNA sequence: TGCGCCAGCAGCCAAGAGAGATCCGGGGGAGGCTACGAGCAGTACTTC.

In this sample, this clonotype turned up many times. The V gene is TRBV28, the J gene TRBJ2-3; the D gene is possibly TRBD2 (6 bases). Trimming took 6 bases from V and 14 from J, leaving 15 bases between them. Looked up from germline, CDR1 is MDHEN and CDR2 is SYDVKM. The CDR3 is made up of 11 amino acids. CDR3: CASSPGARRYF. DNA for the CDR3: TGTGCCAGCAGCCCGGGAGCCAGGCGGTATTTT.

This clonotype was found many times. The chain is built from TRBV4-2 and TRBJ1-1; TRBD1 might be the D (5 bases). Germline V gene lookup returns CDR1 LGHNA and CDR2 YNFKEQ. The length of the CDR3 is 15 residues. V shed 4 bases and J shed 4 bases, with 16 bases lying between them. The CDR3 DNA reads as TGTGCCAGCAGCCCGCTTGGGACGCGGACCACTGAAGCTTTCTTT. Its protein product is CASSPLGTRTTEAFF.

The chain's CDR3 is CASSTNRVLGQPQHF. CDR3 sequence (DNA): TGTGCCAGTAGTACAAACAGGGTCCTTGGGCAGCCCCAGCATTTT. The chain uses TRBV19 and TRBJ1-5; possible D gene TRBD1, 6 bases. Per germline, CDR1 LNHDA and CDR2 SQIVND (reference sequence). The CDR3 length is 15 residues. Trimming took 4 bases from V and 7 from J, leaving 17 bases between them.

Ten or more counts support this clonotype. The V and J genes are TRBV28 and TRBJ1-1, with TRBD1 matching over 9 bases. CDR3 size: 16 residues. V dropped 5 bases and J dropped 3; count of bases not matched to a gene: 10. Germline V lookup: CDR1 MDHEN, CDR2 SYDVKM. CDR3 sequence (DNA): TGTGCCAGCAGTGGGCGACAGGGGGGAGGGGACACTGAAGCTTTCTTT. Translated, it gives CASSGRQGGGDTEAFF. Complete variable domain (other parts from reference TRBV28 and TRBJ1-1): DVKVTQSSRYLVKRTGEKVFLECVQDMDHENMFWYRQDPGLGLRLIYFSYDVKMKEKGDIPEGYSVSREKKERFSLILESASTNQTSMYLCASSGRQGGGDTEAFFGQGTRLTVV.

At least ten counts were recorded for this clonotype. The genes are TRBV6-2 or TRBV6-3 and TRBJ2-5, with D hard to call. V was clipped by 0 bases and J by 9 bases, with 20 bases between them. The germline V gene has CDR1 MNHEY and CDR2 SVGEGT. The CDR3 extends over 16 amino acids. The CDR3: CASSYSMTTPILAQYF. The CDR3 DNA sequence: TGTGCCAGCAGTTACTCGATGACGACACCGATCTTGGCCCAGTACTTC.

The CDR3 protein is CASSFNRGGEQYF. The CDR3 DNA reads as TGCGCCAGCAGTTTTAACAGGGGCGGGGAGCAGTACTTC. The rearrangement uses TRBV10-2 and TRBJ2-7; 7 nucleotides agree with TRBD1. The ends lost 5 bases at V and 7 bases at J; junction bases unmatched: 8. Germline CDR1 reads WSHSY; CDR2 reads SAAADI. The CDR3 sequence is 13 residues long.

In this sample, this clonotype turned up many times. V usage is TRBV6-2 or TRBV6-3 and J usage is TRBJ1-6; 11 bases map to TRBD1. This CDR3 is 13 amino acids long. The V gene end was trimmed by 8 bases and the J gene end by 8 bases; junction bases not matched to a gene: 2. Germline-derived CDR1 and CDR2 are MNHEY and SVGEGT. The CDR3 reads CASRDRGYSPLHF. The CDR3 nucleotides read TGTGCCAGCCGGGACAGGGGGTATTCACCCCTCCACTTT.

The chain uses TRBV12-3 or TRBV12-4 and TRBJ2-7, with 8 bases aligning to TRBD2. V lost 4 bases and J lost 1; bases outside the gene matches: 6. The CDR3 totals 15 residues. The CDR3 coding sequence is TGTGCCAGCAGTTACAGCGGGAGCGCTTCCTACGAGCAGTACTTC. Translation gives CASSYSGSASYEQYF.